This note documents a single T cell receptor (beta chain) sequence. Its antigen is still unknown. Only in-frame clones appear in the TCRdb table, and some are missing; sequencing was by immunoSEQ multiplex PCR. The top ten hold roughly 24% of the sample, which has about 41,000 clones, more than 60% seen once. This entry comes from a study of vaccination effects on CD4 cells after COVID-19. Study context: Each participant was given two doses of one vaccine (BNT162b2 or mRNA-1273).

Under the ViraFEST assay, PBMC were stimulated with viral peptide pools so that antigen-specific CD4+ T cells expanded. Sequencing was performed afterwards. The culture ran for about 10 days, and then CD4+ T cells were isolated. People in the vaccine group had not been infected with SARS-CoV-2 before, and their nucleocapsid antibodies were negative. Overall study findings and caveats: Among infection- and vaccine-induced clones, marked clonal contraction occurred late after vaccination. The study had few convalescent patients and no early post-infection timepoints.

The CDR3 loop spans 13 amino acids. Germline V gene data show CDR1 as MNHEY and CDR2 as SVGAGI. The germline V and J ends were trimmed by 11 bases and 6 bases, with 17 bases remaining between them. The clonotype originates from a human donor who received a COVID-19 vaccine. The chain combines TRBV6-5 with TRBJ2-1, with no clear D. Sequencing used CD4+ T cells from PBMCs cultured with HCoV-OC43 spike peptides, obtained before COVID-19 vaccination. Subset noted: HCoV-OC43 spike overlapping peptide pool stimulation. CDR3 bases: TGTGCCGCCGCGGCGGACCATCTCAATGAGCAGTTCTTC. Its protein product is CAAAADHLNEQFF.